The 11 T cell receptor beta chains in this list originate from one sample, sequenced in a study of T cells in Graves' hyperthyroidism and ophthalmopathy. Amplified TCR beta CDR3 regions came from RNA transcripts. Initially, a first-round RT-PCR of the TCR CDR3 employed the HTBI primer set. One entry per CDR3 protein, called by TCRdb with MiXCR from the multiplex PCR reads. Altogether more than 300,000 distinct CDR3 sequences are present, about 14% being singletons, with the ten largest covering about 10%. The specimen sequenced was blood. The receptor source for this set is a woman aged 60-75 years with Graves' hyperthyroidism.

This clonotype was found many times. V usage is TRBV30 and J usage is TRBJ2-1, with 11 bases that match TRBD2. V shed 2 bases, J shed 1 base, and the junction held 4 bases outside the gene matches. The CDR3 has 16 amino acids. Germline-derived CDR1 and CDR2 are GTSNPN and SVGIG (reference sequence). CDR3 nucleotide sequence: TGTGCCTGGAGTACCAGACTAGCGGGATCCTACAATGAGCAGTTCTTC. It encodes CAWSTRLAGSYNEQFF.

V and J are TRBV10-1 and TRBJ2-7, with TRBD1 matching 7 bases. The CDR3 is made up of 13 amino acids. Per germline, CDR1 WNHNN and CDR2 SYGVQD (reference sequence). Trimming at V came to 4 bases and at J to 6 bases, leaving 6 bases not matched to a gene. The CDR3 spells CASSGQGTVEQYF. The CDR3 DNA reads as TGCGCCAGCAGTGGACAGGGTACAGTCGAGCAGTACTTC.

The V and J genes are TRBV7-8 and TRBJ1-3; D gene ambiguous. In germline, CDR1 is SGHVS, CDR2 FQNEAQ. The CDR3 contains 13 residues. Deletions cut 5 bases from V and 0 bases from J, with 5 bases between. CDR3 amino acids: CASSPTSGNTIYF. The CDR3 coding sequence is TGTGCCAGCAGCCCTACCTCTGGAAACACCATATATTTT. Based on the CDR3 plus reference TRBV7-8 and TRBJ1-3, the full variable domain is GAGVSQSPRYKVAKRGQDVALRCDPISGHVSLFWYQQALGQGPEFLTYFQNEAQLDKSGLPSDRFFAERPEGSVSTLKIQRTQQEDSAVYLCASSPTSGNTIYFGEGSWLTVV.

This clonotype has ten or more counts. The rearrangement uses TRBV5-8 and TRBJ2-7; weak D call: TRBD1 (5 bases). The length of the CDR3 is 12 residues. V lost 5 bases, J lost 5 bases, and 11 bases lay in between. Germline V lookup: CDR1 SGHTS, CDR2 YDEGEE. The CDR3 here is CASRLPGHEQYF. Here the CDR3 DNA reads TGTGCCAGCAGATTGCCAGGGCACGAGCAGTACTTC.

This clonotype has more than one count but fewer than ten. This chain uses TRBV18 with TRBJ2-3, with TRBD2 identical over 7 bases. Trimming removed 2 bases from V and 6 bases from J; junction bases left unmatched: 8. Germline V gene lookup returns CDR1 KGHSH and CDR2 LQKENI. CDR3 size: 15 residues. CDR3 in amino acids: CASSPTTSWADTQYF. Here the CDR3 DNA reads TGTGCCAGCTCACCAACGACTAGCTGGGCGGATACGCAGTATTTT.

The genes are TRBV5-6 and TRBJ1-3; D is ambiguous. This CDR3 comprises 12 residues. Germline CDR1 reads SGHDT; CDR2 reads YYEEEE. V was pared by 4 bases and J by 8 bases, with 10 bases between. CDR3 in amino acids: CASSESEDTIYF. The CDR3 DNA is TGTGCCAGCAGCGAATCGGAGGACACCATATATTTT.

This clonotype was picked up a small number of times. As DNA, the CDR3 is TGTGCCAGCAGCGTAGAACAGGCATCCTACAATGAGCAGTTCTTC. This translates into CASSVEQASYNEQFF. The chain combines TRBV9 with TRBJ2-1; D might be TRBD1 (5 bases). V was cut by 0 bases and J by 1 base, with 8 bases left in between. The V gene's germline CDR1 is SGDLS and CDR2 YYNGEE. The length of the CDR3 is 15 residues.

This clonotype was detected once. J is TRBJ2-5 and V is TRBV28, with D tentatively TRBD2 (6 bases). The V end lost 7 bases, the J end lost 13 bases, and 22 bases lay between the germline ends. This CDR3 is 13 amino acids long. The V gene's germline CDR1 is MDHEN and CDR2 SYDVKM. The CDR3 DNA reads TGTGCCAGCATGGGGGGACTGAGCCTATTTTGGTACTTC. It codes for CASMGGLSLFWYF.

There are a few counts of this clonotype. This chain uses TRBV5-1 with TRBJ2-2, with TRBD1 matching over 7 bases. CDR1 is SGHRS, CDR2 YFSETQ, per germline. This CDR3 has 15 residues. The V segment lost 4 bases and the J segment 3 bases; nucleotides outside the gene matches: 6. CDR3 nucleotides: TGCGCCAGCAGCACCGGGACAGCCTACACCGGGGAGCTGTTTTTT. It is translated as CASSTGTAYTGELFF.

This clonotype has a count of ten or more. The rearrangement links TRBV2 to TRBJ2-1, with 7 bases aligning to TRBD1. The V gene end was trimmed by 8 bases and the J gene end by 6 bases; junction bases not matched to a gene: 10. CDR1 is SNHLY and CDR2 is FYNNEI in the germline V gene. The CDR3 length is 14 residues. The CDR3 reads CASVLGTEGNEQFF. In DNA form, the CDR3 reads TGTGCCAGCGTCCTAGGGACAGAAGGCAATGAGCAGTTCTTC.

The chain joins TRBV2 to TRBJ1-2; the D gene is possibly TRBD1 (6 bases). This CDR3 has 12 residues. V dropped 6 bases and J dropped 2 bases, with 7 bases sitting between them. The germline gives CDR1 SNHLY, CDR2 FYNNEI. This CDR3 reads CASRGQNYGYTF. In nucleotides, the CDR3 is TGTGCCAGCAGAGGACAGAACTATGGCTACACCTTC.